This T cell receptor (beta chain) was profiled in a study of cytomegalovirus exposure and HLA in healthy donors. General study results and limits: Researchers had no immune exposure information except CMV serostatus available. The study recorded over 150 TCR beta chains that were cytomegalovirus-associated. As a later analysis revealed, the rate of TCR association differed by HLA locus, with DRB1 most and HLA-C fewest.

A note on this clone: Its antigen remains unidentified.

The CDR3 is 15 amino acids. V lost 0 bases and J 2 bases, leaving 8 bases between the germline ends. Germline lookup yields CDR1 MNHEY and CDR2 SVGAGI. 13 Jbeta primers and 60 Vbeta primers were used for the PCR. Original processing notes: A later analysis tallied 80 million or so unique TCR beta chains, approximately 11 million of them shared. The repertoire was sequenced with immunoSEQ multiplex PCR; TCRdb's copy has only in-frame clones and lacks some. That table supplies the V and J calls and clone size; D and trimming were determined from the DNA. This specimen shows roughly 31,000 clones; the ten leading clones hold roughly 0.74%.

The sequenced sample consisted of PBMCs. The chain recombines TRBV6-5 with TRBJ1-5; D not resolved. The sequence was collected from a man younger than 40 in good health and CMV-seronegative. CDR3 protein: CASSYSHEGNQPQHF. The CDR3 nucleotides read TGTGCCAGCAGTTACTCCCATGAGGGCAATCAGCCCCAGCATTTT.